These 21 T cell receptor beta chains were sequenced from one sample in a study of blood T cell repertoires in COVID-19. The method was immunoSEQ multiplex PCR; TCRdb's version includes in-frame clones alone and lacks a portion of them. Of about half a million clones in the sample, approximately 83% were seen once. Sequencing was carried out using peripheral blood. These receptor sequences come from a human donor in a cohort sampled during active COVID-19.

V and J are TRBV6-5 and TRBJ2-7; perhaps TRBD2 as D (6 bases). This CDR3 is 13 amino acids long. V dropped 6 bases and J dropped 9 bases, with 18 bases sitting between them. Germline V lookup: CDR1 MNHEY, CDR2 SVGAGI. DNA for the CDR3: TGTGCCAGCAGCTCCTCGGGGGTAGCTGTGCAGTACTTC. Encoded protein: CASSSSGVAVQYF.

The chain uses TRBV18 and TRBJ2-5; 8 nucleotides agree with TRBD2. CDR3 size: 15 residues. V shed 1 base and J 1 base; nucleotides not matched to a gene: 2. The germline gives CDR1 KGHSH, CDR2 LQKENI. The CDR3 nucleotides read TGTGCCAGCTCACCACTAGCGGGGCCCCAAGAGACCCAGTACTTC. This gives the protein CASSPLAGPQETQYF.

The chain joins TRBV28 to TRBJ1-5, with a tentative D call TRBD1 (6 bases). The CDR3 loop spans 15 amino acids. From germline, CDR1 is MDHEN and CDR2 SYDVKM. The ends were cut back, 3 bases at V and 9 bases at J, with 18 bases in the middle. Here the CDR3 reads CASSLVGQTWGPQHF. CDR3 bases: TGTGCCAGCAGTTTGGTTGGACAGACCTGGGGGCCCCAGCATTTT.

The genes are TRBV3-1 (or the pseudogene TRBV3-2) and TRBJ2-1; D remains unclear. The CDR3 is made up of 11 amino acids. Germline CDR1 is LGHDT and CDR2 is YNNKEL (reference sequence). V shed 3 bases and J shed 9 bases, with 6 bases lying between them. The CDR3: CASSHFREQFF. Written as DNA, the CDR3 is TGTGCCAGCAGCCATTTTCGTGAGCAGTTCTTC.

The genes are TRBV18 and TRBJ2-3; 7 bases are a match to TRBD2. CDR3 length: 16 amino acids. Germline loops: CDR1 KGHSH, CDR2 LQKENI. V gave up 3 bases and J gave up 1 base; unmatched junction bases: 7. CDR3 amino acids: CASSPGAGKGTDTQYF. CDR3 sequence (DNA): TGTGCCAGCTCACCTGGAGCGGGAAAAGGCACAGATACGCAGTATTTT.

In this sample, this clone turned up once. This chain links TRBV30 with TRBJ1-6; D is ambiguous. Germline values: CDR1 GTSNPN, CDR2 SVGIG (reference sequence). Trimming pared 4 bases from V and 0 bases from J, leaving 4 bases between. The CDR3 consists of 13 residues. The chain's CDR3 is CAWTDSYNSPLHF. CDR3 bases: TGTGCCTGGACAGACTCCTATAATTCACCCCTCCACTTT.

V is TRBV6-5 and J is TRBJ1-5; 9 bases line up with TRBD1. Germline trimming cut 5 bases from V and 7 bases from J; bases unmatched to any gene: 6. The CDR3 extends over 14 amino acids. Germline V gene lookup returns CDR1 MNHEY and CDR2 SVGAGI. CDR3 coding DNA: TGTGCCAGCAGTACGGGACAGGGCTTCCAGCCCCAGCATTTT. Its translation is CASSTGQGFQPQHF.

This chain links TRBV11-2 with TRBJ2-3; 8 nucleotides align to TRBD2. Germline CDR1 reads SGHAT; CDR2 reads FQNNGV. Trimming cost V 0 bases and J 6 bases; bases outside gene matches: 5. The CDR3 has 15 residues. The CDR3 DNA sequence: TGTGCCAGCAGCTTAGACGGGAGGGTATGGGATACGCAGTATTTT. The encoded protein is CASSLDGRVWDTQYF.

The genes are TRBV2 and TRBJ1-2; D may be TRBD1 (5 bases). This CDR3 region has 14 residues. V was cut by 6 bases and J by 3 bases, with 14 bases left in between. Germline V lookup: CDR1 SNHLY, CDR2 FYNNEI. The CDR3: CASRPGAGDYGYTF. The CDR3 coding sequence is TGTGCCAGCAGACCCGGGGCGGGGGACTATGGCTACACCTTC.

The V and J genes are TRBV7-9 and TRBJ2-1; 10 bases are a match to TRBD1. The ends lost 5 bases at V and 4 bases at J; junction bases unmatched: 5. This CDR3 is built from 15 residues. Germline lookup yields CDR1 SEHNR and CDR2 FQNEAQ (reference sequence). The CDR3 DNA sequence: TGTGCCAGCAGCCGGGGACAGGGGATTTACAATGAGCAGTTCTTC. This sequence encodes CASSRGQGIYNEQFF.

This sequence joins TRBV19 and TRBJ1-4; 8 bases line up with TRBD1. Germline V lookup: CDR1 LNHDA, CDR2 SQIVND (reference sequence). Germline trimming cut 7 bases from V and 8 bases from J; bases unmatched to any gene: 12. The CDR3 extends over 15 amino acids. CDR3 loop: CASTTLGRGQEKLFF. CDR3 nucleotide sequence: TGTGCCAGTACCACTCTGGGCAGGGGGCAAGAAAAACTGTTTTTT.

This chain joins TRBV25-1 and TRBJ2-7; TRBD1 aligns across 9 bases. Germline CDR1 is MGHDK and CDR2 is SYGVNS. With 0 bases clipped from V and 5 bases from J, the junction kept 5 bases outside the gene matches. This CDR3 is built from 15 residues. CDR3 in DNA: TGTGCCAGCAGTGAATATATGGGACAGGGAGACGAGCAGTACTTC. It is translated as CASSEYMGQGDEQYF.

The V gene is TRBV6-1, the J gene TRBJ2-5; TRBD1 might be the D (6 bases). Germline CDR1 MNHNS, CDR2 SASEGT. The germline V and J ends were trimmed by 3 bases and 5 bases, with 13 bases remaining between them. CDR3 length equals 14 residues. The CDR3 DNA is TGTGCCAGCAGTGAGACAGGAGGTTGGGAGACCCAGTACTTC. The encoded protein is CASSETGGWETQYF.

This clone has more than one count but fewer than ten. This sequence joins TRBV28 and TRBJ1-1; D uncertain. Per germline, CDR1 MDHEN and CDR2 SYDVKM. The ends were cut back, 7 bases at V and 3 bases at J, with 6 bases in the middle. CDR3 length: 11 amino acids. The CDR3 is CASTGDTEAFF. The CDR3 DNA reads TGTGCCAGCACCGGGGACACTGAAGCTTTCTTT.

V and J are TRBV7-9 and TRBJ1-3; D possibly corresponds to TRBD1 (5 bases). Germline lookup yields CDR1 SEHNR and CDR2 FQNEAQ (reference sequence). CDR3 size: 15 residues. V shed 5 bases and J shed 2 bases, with 13 bases lying between them. The CDR3 DNA reads as TGTGCCAGCAGCCAAGGCCGGGGGGCTGGAAACACCATATATTTT. Translation gives CASSQGRGAGNTIYF. The full variable domain, rest sourced from reference TRBV7-9 and TRBJ1-3, is DTGVSQNPRHKITKRGQNVTFRCDPISEHNRLYWYRQTLGQGPEFLTYFQNEAQLEKSRLLSDRFSAERPKGSFSTLEIQRTEQGDSAMYLCASSQGRGAGNTIYFGEGSWLTVV.

CDR3 in DNA: TGCGCCAGCAGCCTAACAGGGGGCATTAACACCGGGGAGCTGTTTTTT. This translates into CASSLTGGINTGELFF. The J gene is TRBJ2-2, the V gene TRBV5-1, with TRBD1 identical over 9 bases. The germline V gene encodes CDR1 SGHRS and CDR2 YFSETQ. With 4 bases clipped from V and 2 bases from J, the junction kept 6 bases outside the gene matches. The CDR3 has 16 amino acids.

This clone was picked up one time. The chain carries TRBV27 and TRBJ2-7, with TRBD2 matching 9 bases. Looked up from germline, CDR1 is MNHEY and CDR2 is SMNVEV (reference sequence). Trimming at V came to 3 bases and at J to 3 bases, leaving 6 bases not matched to a gene. This CDR3 contains 15 residues. The chain's CDR3 is CASSFWTSEVYEQYF. The DNA for the CDR3 is TGTGCCAGCAGTTTTTGGACTAGCGAGGTCTACGAGCAGTACTTC.

V gene TRBV6-5 combines with J gene TRBJ1-5, with TRBD1 matching 9 bases. The germline CDR1 and CDR2 sequences are MNHEY and SVGAGI. This CDR3 region has 15 residues. Trimming removed 6 bases from V and 5 bases from J; junction bases left unmatched: 8. CDR3 region: CASRQQGADHQPQHF. The CDR3 DNA sequence: TGTGCCAGCAGACAACAGGGGGCCGACCATCAGCCCCAGCATTTT.

This clone came up once. This CDR3 reads CASSQSPGPTEAFF. CDR3 sequence (DNA): TGTGCCAGCAGCCAGTCTCCTGGGCCCACTGAAGCTTTCTTT. This chain joins TRBV3-1 (or the pseudogene TRBV3-2) and TRBJ1-1; D unclear. The length of the CDR3 is 14 residues. Trimming left V 3 bases short and J 4 bases short, with 12 bases between. The germline gives CDR1 LGHDT, CDR2 YNNKEL (reference sequence).

This chain links TRBV4-3 with TRBJ1-2; 7 bases map to TRBD1. The V and J ends lost 4 bases and 1 base, in that order; junction bases with no gene match: 18. Germline V CDR1 and CDR2: LGHNA, YSLEER. The CDR3 covers 19 residues. CDR3 nucleotides: TGCGCCAGCAGCCGGGCCGATGGGACAGATTCCCATCTTAACTATGGCTACACCTTC. It codes for CASSRADGTDSHLNYGYTF.

The chain has TRBV6-5 and TRBJ2-7, with D perhaps TRBD1 (5 bases). This CDR3 is 15 amino acids long. V was clipped by 0 bases and J by 0 bases, with 9 bases between them. Germline V lookup: CDR1 MNHEY, CDR2 SVGAGI. In nucleotides, the CDR3 is TGTGCCAGCAGTTACTCAGGGGTAGGCTCCTACGAGCAGTACTTC. Translated: CASSYSGVGSYEQYF.